This TCR beta chain was found in a study of early T cells in non-severe SARS-CoV-2 infection. TCRdb independently ran MiXCR on the 5' RACE reads; one entry per CDR3 protein. This sample has some 36,000 distinct CDR3 sequences, with roughly 6.8% found just once. The length of the CDR3 is 13 residues. Losses at the gene ends were 3 bases for V and 11 bases for J; bases not matched to a gene: 5. CDR1 is SGHRS, CDR2 YFSETQ, per germline. This clonotype showed up just a few times. This chain uses TRBV5-1 with TRBJ1-6; 7 nucleotides match TRBD1. The TCR originated in an adult who was a healthcare worker with PCR-confirmed SARS-CoV-2 infection or an uninfected control (not recorded which). The sequenced sample was whole blood, obtained at baseline. The CDR3 DNA reads as TGCGCCAGCAGCTCGGGACAGTCCGCACCCCTCCACTTT. Protein sequence: CASSSGQSAPLHF.